The clone carrying this TCR beta chain was seen once. These data originate in a study of blood T cell repertoires in COVID-19. Background on the study: Researchers got acute and convalescent COVID-19 samples from the United States, Italy and Spain.

Using immunoSEQ multiplex PCR, the repertoire was profiled, and TCRdb retains in-frame clones only, with some absent. The sample holds some 300,000 clones, 65% to 90% seen once. V shed 3 bases and J shed 9 bases, with 23 bases lying between them. Germline values: CDR1 MGHRA, CDR2 YSYEKL. This CDR3 is 16 amino acids long. The TCR was taken from a woman aged 70-85 years with COVID-19, enrolled during active disease. Specimen: peripheral blood. The chain carries TRBV4-1 and TRBJ1-2; D unclear. In DNA, the CDR3 is TGCGCCAGCAGCCATCACCCTGGGCCTGCCAGCCAAAGCTACACCTTC. It codes for CASSHHPGPASQSYTF.